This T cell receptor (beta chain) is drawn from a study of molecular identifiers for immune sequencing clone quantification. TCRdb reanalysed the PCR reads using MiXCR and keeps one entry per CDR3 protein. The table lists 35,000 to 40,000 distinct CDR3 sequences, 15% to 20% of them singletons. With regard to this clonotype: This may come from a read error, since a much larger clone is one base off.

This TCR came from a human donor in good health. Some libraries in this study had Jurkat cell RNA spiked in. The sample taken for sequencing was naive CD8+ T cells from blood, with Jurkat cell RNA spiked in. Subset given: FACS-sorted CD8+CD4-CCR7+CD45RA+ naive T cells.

The CDR3 protein is CASSIDGQQEAQYF. The CDR3 region has the DNA TGTGCCAGTAGTATAGATGGACAGCAAGAGGCCCAGTACTTC. The chain has TRBV19 and TRBJ2-5, with D maybe TRBD1 (6 bases). This CDR3 is 14 amino acids long. In germline, CDR1 is LNHDA, CDR2 SQIVND (reference sequence).